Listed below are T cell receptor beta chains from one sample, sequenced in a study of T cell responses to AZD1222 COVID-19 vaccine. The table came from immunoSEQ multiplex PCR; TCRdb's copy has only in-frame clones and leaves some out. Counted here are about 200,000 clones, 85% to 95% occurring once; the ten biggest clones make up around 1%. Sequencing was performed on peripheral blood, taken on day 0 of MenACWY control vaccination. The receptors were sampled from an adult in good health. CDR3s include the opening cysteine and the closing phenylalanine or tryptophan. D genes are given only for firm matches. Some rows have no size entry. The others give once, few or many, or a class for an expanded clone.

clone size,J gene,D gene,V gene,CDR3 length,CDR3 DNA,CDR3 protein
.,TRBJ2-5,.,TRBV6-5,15,TGTGCCAGCTCGAGCAGTAGATCAGGGCAAGAGACCCAGTACTTC,CASSSSRSGQETQYF
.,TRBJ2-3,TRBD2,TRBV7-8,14,TGTGCCAGCAGCTTAGATAGCGGGGCTTATACGCAGTATTTT,CASSLDSGAYTQYF
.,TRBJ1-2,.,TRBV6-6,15,TGTGCCAGCAGTTTCCTGGGGGAGGGGGGGTCTGGCTACACCTTC,CASSFLGEGGSGYTF
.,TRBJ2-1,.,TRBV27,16,TGTGCCAGCAGTCCGGGACACGGGATCTCCTACAATGAGCAGTTCTTC,CASSPGHGISYNEQFF
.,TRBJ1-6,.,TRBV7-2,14,TGTGCCAGCAGCCAGCATTTCAAGAATTCACCCCTCCACTTT,CASSQHFKNSPLHF
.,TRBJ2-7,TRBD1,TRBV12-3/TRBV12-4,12,TGTGCCAGCAGCGGGACAGGGGACGAGCAGTACTTC,CASSGTGDEQYF
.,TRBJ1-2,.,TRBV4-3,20,TGCGCCAGCAGCCAAGATATGTTGGGCGTTTTTAGCGCTTCTAACTATGGCTACACCTTC,CASSQDMLGVFSASNYGYTF
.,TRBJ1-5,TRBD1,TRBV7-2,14,TGTGCCAGCACCCCAGGGGGGGGGAATCAGCCCCAGCATTTT,CASTPGGGNQPQHF
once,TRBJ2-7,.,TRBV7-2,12,TGTGCCAGCAGCCCAACTTCCTACGAGCAGTACTTC,CASSPTSYEQYF
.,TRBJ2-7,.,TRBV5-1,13,TGCGCCAGCAGCTTGGCTGGGTCCTACGAGCAGTACTTC,CASSLAGSYEQYF
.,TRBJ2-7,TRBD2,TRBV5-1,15,TGCGCCAGCAGCCCCGAGCGGGGGGTTCTCCTCGAGCAGTACTTC,CASSPERGVLLEQYF
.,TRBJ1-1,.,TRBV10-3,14,TGTGCCATCAGTCCTAGGCCGGCGAACACTGAAGCTTTCTTT,CAISPRPANTEAFF
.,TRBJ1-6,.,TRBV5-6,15,TGTGCCAGCAGCCAAAGGGGGGCAAAGACCTCACCCCTCCACTTT,CASSQRGAKTSPLHF
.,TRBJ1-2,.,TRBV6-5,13,TGTGCCAGCAGTTATACAGGAAACTATGGCTACACCTTC,CASSYTGNYGYTF
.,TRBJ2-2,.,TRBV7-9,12,TGTGCCAGCAGCCGCGGACCCTTGGAGCTGTTTTTT,CASSRGPLELFF
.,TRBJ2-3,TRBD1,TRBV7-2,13,TGTGCCAGCAGCTTAGGACAGGGCGATACGCAGTATTTT,CASSLGQGDTQYF
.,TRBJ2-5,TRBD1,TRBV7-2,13,TGTGCCAGCAGCTCGACAGGGTTCGAGACCCAGTACTTC,CASSSTGFETQYF
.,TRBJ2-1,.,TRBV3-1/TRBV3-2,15,TGTGCCAGCAGCCGTTCCGAGGGCGCGTACAATGAGCAGTTCTTC,CASSRSEGAYNEQFF
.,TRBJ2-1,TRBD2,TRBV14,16,TGTGCCAGCAGCCAACCTTATAATAGCGGGGGGCCGGAGCAGTTCTTC,CASSQPYNSGGPEQFF
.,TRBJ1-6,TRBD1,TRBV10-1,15,TGCGCCAGCAGTGAGCAGACAGGGGTCAATTCACCCCTCCACTTT,CASSEQTGVNSPLHF
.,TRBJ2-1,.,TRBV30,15,TGTGCCTGGGCTAGAACGGGGGGCCGTAGCAATGAGCAGTTCTTC,CAWARTGGRSNEQFF
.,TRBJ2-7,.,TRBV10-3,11,TGTGCCATCAGTGAGCATCACGAGCAGTACTTC,CAISEHHEQYF
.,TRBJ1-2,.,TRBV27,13,TGTGCCAGCCGCGGGGGGGGACGGGCTGGCTACACCTTC,CASRGGGRAGYTF
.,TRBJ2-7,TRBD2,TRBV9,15,TGTGCCAGCAGCCCCCGTCAGGGAGGGGAATACGAGCAGTACTTC,CASSPRQGGEYEQYF
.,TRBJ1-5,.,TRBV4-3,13,TGCGCCAGCAGCCAAGATAGCTGGCAGCCCCAGCATTTT,CASSQDSWQPQHF
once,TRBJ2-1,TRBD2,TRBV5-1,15,TGCGCCAGCAGGGAAGGCGGGGGGATCTACAATGAGCAGTTCTTC,CASREGGGIYNEQFF
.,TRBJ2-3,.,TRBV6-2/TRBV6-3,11,TGTGCCAGCAGTATTGCAGATACGCAGTATTTT,CASSIADTQYF
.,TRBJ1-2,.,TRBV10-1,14,TGCGCCAGCAGTGAGTCCGATCGCGGGTATGGCTACACCTTC,CASSESDRGYGYTF
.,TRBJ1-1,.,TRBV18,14,TGTGCCAGCTCGCTAGGGGGGTTGAACACTGAAGCTTTCTTT,CASSLGGLNTEAFF
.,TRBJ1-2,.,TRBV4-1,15,TGCGCCAGCAGCCAAGATCGGCCACAGGGATATGGCTACACCTTC,CASSQDRPQGYGYTF
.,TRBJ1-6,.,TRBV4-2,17,TGTGCCAGCAGCCAAGATCCCAGCAGGGACTATAATTCACCCCTCCACTTT,CASSQDPSRDYNSPLHF